This passage covers 12 T cell receptor beta chains from one sample sequenced in a study of identifying expanded T cells in peripheral blood. The assay was immunoSEQ multiplex PCR, and TCRdb's table has in-frame clones only and misses some. Seen here are approximately 90,000 clones, 88% observed once, and the top ten hold approximately 4%. Sequencing input: blood. The receptors were gathered from a person between 18 and 75 years old in good health.

The V call is TRBV6-4, the J call TRBJ1-4; 7 bases are a match to TRBD1. Germline V gene lookup returns CDR1 MRHNA and CDR2 SNTAGT. Trimming took 0 bases from V and 7 from J; bases not matched to a gene: 2. The length of the CDR3 is 14 residues. CDR3 bases: TGTGCCAGCAGTGACTCAGGGGGCGCTGAAAAACTGTTTTTT. Translation: CASSDSGGAEKLFF.

The chain uses TRBV28 and TRBJ1-2, with 9 bases fitting TRBD1. Unmatched junction bases numbered 9, after V lost 6 bases and J lost 4 bases. The CDR3 consists of 15 residues. The germline gives CDR1 MDHEN, CDR2 SYDVKM. The CDR3 region has the DNA TGTGCCAGCAGAACTCAGGGACAGGGCCTCTATGGCTACACCTTC. Encoded protein: CASRTQGQGLYGYTF.

This rearrangement joins TRBV28 to TRBJ2-5; D gene ambiguous. V was pared by 3 bases and J by 7 bases, with 18 bases between. This CDR3 spans 15 amino acids. In germline, CDR1 is MDHEN, CDR2 SYDVKM. The CDR3 here is CASSFLTPLKGTQYF. DNA for the CDR3: TGTGCCAGCAGTTTTCTAACCCCACTCAAAGGGACCCAGTACTTC.

This clone was seen a few times. CDR3 bases: TGTGCCAGCAGCTTTTCCCCCAGAACTAATGAAAAACTGTTTTTT. Amino acid sequence: CASSFSPRTNEKLFF. This sequence joins TRBV13 and TRBJ1-4, with no clear D. CDR3 length: 15 amino acids. Germline loops: CDR1 PRHDT, CDR2 FYEKMQ (reference sequence). Trimming stripped 3 bases from V and 1 base from J, with 9 bases between. Full variable domain (remainder filled in from reference TRBV13 and TRBJ1-4): AAGVIQSPRHLIKEKRETATLKCYPIPRHDTVYWYQQGPGQDPQFLISFYEKMQSDKGSIPDRFSAQQFSDYHSELNMSSLELGDSALYFCASSFSPRTNEKLFFGSGTQLSVL.

The chain is built from TRBV4-2 and TRBJ2-2; 7 bases are shared with TRBD2. The CDR3 is made up of 19 amino acids. The ends lost 1 base at V and 1 base at J; junction bases unmatched: 12. CDR1 and CDR2 from the germline V gene are LGHNA and YNFKEQ. DNA for the CDR3: TGTGCCAGCAGCCAAGCCCTCGGGGGGAGCGGGATGAACACCGGGGAGCTGTTTTTT. Translation: CASSQALGGSGMNTGELFF.

This clone appeared a single time. For the CDR3, the DNA is TGTGCCACCAGCGGACAGCCAAATAATTCACCCCTCCACTTT. Protein product: CATSGQPNNSPLHF. This chain links TRBV15 with TRBJ1-6, with a weak D call TRBD1 (6 bases). CDR3 length: 14 amino acids. V lost 5 bases and J lost 5, with 10 bases in between. The germline CDR1 and CDR2 sequences are LNHNV and YYDKDF (reference sequence).

The chain links TRBV5-4 to TRBJ2-5, with 8 nucleotides matching TRBD1. The germline V gene encodes CDR1 SGHNT and CDR2 YYREEE (reference sequence). V lost 4 bases and J lost 2; bases outside the gene matches: 4. The CDR3 is 14 residues long. This CDR3 reads CASSPRTGQETQYF. CDR3 sequence (DNA): TGTGCCAGCAGCCCCCGGACAGGGCAAGAGACCCAGTACTTC.

This clone has more than one count but fewer than ten. This chain joins TRBV6-4 and TRBJ2-2, with D perhaps matching TRBD2 (5 bases). Trimming took 3 bases from V and 3 from J, leaving 11 bases between them. Looked up from germline, CDR1 is MRHNA and CDR2 is SNTAGT. The CDR3 covers 15 residues. The CDR3 coding sequence is TGTGCCAGCAGTGAAGGAGCGGCCTACACCGGGGAGCTGTTTTTT. Its protein is CASSEGAAYTGELFF.

The chain couples TRBV7-3 to TRBJ1-1, with D unresolved. The CDR3 extends over 13 amino acids. CDR1 SGHTA and CDR2 FQGTGA come from the germline V gene. The V and J ends lost 5 bases and 4 bases respectively, with 11 bases between them. CDR3: CASSSLAGTEAFF. As DNA, the CDR3 is TGTGCCAGCAGCAGCCTGGCAGGCACTGAAGCTTTCTTT.

This clone has just one count. The CDR3 sequence: CASSLAGRRYEQYF. The DNA of the CDR3 is TGTGCCAGCAGCTTGGCTGGGCGGCGCTACGAGCAGTACTTC. The chain joins TRBV5-5 to TRBJ2-7, with D unclear. Trimming removed 0 bases from V and 3 bases from J, with 10 bases in between. This CDR3 region has 14 residues. Germline V lookup: CDR1 SGHKS, CDR2 YYEKEE (reference sequence).

This sequence joins TRBV5-1 and TRBJ1-6; 7 bases are a match to TRBD1. After removal of 5 bases from V and 3 bases from J, the junction contained 8 bases not matched to a gene. The CDR3 runs 16 residues. CDR1 is SGHRS and CDR2 is YFSETQ in the germline V gene. In DNA form, the CDR3 reads TGCGCCAGCAGTTTGCGTGGGACAGACTATAATTCACCCCTCCACTTT. It codes for CASSLRGTDYNSPLHF. The full variable domain, rest sourced from reference TRBV5-1 and TRBJ1-6, is KAGVTQTPRYLIKTRGQQVTLSCSPISGHRSVSWYQQTPGQGLQFLFEYFSETQRNKGNFPGRFSGRQFSNSRSEMNVSTLELGDSALYLCASSLRGTDYNSPLHFGNGTRLTVT.

The chain joins TRBV6-4 to TRBJ2-1, with 12 bases aligning to TRBD1. The trim removed 6 bases at V and 10 bases at J, leaving 7 bases unmatched. Germline CDR1 and CDR2: MRHNA and SNTAGT. This CDR3 spans 14 amino acids. Written as DNA, the CDR3 is TGTGCCAGCAGCCTCGGGACAGGGGGCGACGAGCAGTTCTTC. This encodes CASSLGTGGDEQFF.